These T cell receptor beta chains were read from a single sample in a study of T cells in Graves' hyperthyroidism and ophthalmopathy. Via MiXCR, TCRdb re-called the multiplex PCR reads, giving one row per CDR3 protein. Of about half a million distinct CDR3 sequences in the sample, around 24% were seen once. Sequencing was carried out using blood. The origin of the receptors is a woman in her twenties or thirties with Graves' ophthalmopathy. Each CDR3 is given with its conserved first and last residue. The D gene is left open where the match is weak. Clone size is given for some rows only: seen once, a few or many times, or a class if the clone is expanded.

abundance	v_gene	j_gene	d_gene	CDR3nt	CDR3aa
many	TRBV2	TRBJ2-2	TRBD2	TGTGCCAGCAGTGGAAGTAGCGGGGCAGACACCGGGGAGCTGTTTTTT	CASSGSSGADTGELFF
many	TRBV15	TRBJ2-7	TRBD1	TGTGCCACCAGCAGAGCTGCCGGGACAGGGGTCTCCTACGAGCAGTACTTC	CATSRAAGTGVSYEQYF
many	TRBV28	TRBJ1-1	.	TGTGCCAGCAGTTTTCCCGACAGGTTGAACACTGAAGCTTTCTTT	CASSFPDRLNTEAFF
many	TRBV12-3/TRBV12-4	TRBJ2-7	.	TGTGCCAGCAGTTTGCGACGATTCTACGAGCAGTACTTC	CASSLRRFYEQYF
.	TRBV2	TRBJ2-2	.	TGTGCCAGCAGAGGCCCGGGGGAGGTCGGGGAGCTGTTTTTT	CASRGPGEVGELFF
.	TRBV5-1	TRBJ1-2	TRBD1	TGCGCCAGCAACCCAACTCAGGGGGATCGCTATGGCTACACCTTC	CASNPTQGDRYGYTF
many	TRBV10-3	TRBJ2-7	TRBD1	TGTGCCATCAGTGGGACAGGGCAAAATAGCGACGAGCAGTACTTC	CAISGTGQNSDEQYF
.	TRBV15	TRBJ2-5	.	TGTGCCAGCAGCAGAGATGTTGAGACCCAGTACTTC	CASSRDVETQYF
.	TRBV4-1	TRBJ2-7	.	TGCGCCAGCAGCCAAGATTTCCGACAATCCTACGAGCAGTACTTC	CASSQDFRQSYEQYF
many	TRBV6-1	TRBJ1-1	.	TGTGCCAGCCCCGGGAGAAAAGCTTTCTTT	CASPGRKAFF
.	TRBV12-3/TRBV12-4	TRBJ1-5	.	TGTGCCAGCAGTTTTAGGATAGGAGATTCAGCCCAGCATTTT	CASSFRIGDSAQHF
.	TRBV6-2/TRBV6-3	TRBJ2-2	.	TGTGCCAGCAGTTACAGGGTCGACTATTCGAGAGACACCGGGGAGCTGTTTTTT	CASSYRVDYSRDTGELFF
.	TRBV20-1	TRBJ2-7	TRBD2	TGCAGTGCAGGGACTAGCGGGAGAGTCAATGGGGACGAGCAGTACTTC	CSAGTSGRVNGDEQYF
.	TRBV28	TRBJ2-5	TRBD2	TGTGCCAGCAGTTTACTCGGACTAGCGGGGGGTTTTGAGACCCAGTACTTC	CASSLLGLAGGFETQYF
many	TRBV20-1	TRBJ2-7	.	TGCAGTGCTAGAAGCCAGGGGAGCAGCTACGAGCAGTACTTC	CSARSQGSSYEQYF
many	TRBV7-2	TRBJ2-7	.	TGTGCCAGCAGCAGTTGGACTTCTGGTGAGCAGTACTTC	CASSSWTSGEQYF
many	TRBV4-3	TRBJ2-5	.	TGCGCCAGCAGCCAAGACCCCCGCAGCCAAGAGACCCAGTACTTC	CASSQDPRSQETQYF
many	TRBV15	TRBJ1-1	TRBD1	TGTGCCACCGGTAGGGGTCGGACAGGGGTTTTCATGAACACTGAAGCTTTCTTT	CATGRGRTGVFMNTEAFF
many	TRBV6-2/TRBV6-3	TRBJ1-1	.	TGTGCCAGCAGTTACAATTGGGGGACATTCGCGGACACTGAAGCTTTCTTT	CASSYNWGTFADTEAFF
.	TRBV9	TRBJ1-2	TRBD1	TGTGCCAGCAACGACAGGGGAGGTGGCTACACCTTC	CASNDRGGGYTF
many	TRBV7-9	TRBJ2-2	.	TGTGCCAGCACCTTAGAGTATCGCGCCGGGGAGCTGTTTTTT	CASTLEYRAGELFF
many	TRBV6-2/TRBV6-3	TRBJ1-2	.	TGTGCCAGCAGTTACGGTTGGGCCTATGGCTACACCTTC	CASSYGWAYGYTF
many	TRBV7-2	TRBJ1-3	.	TGTGCCAGCAGCTCCCAAAGGGGGTTTGGAAACACCATATATTTT	CASSSQRGFGNTIYF
many	TRBV20-1	TRBJ1-1	.	TGCAGTGCTAGTGGGGGGGGTAGGGCGGTTGAAGCTTTCTTT	CSASGGGRAVEAFF
many	TRBV12-3/TRBV12-4	TRBJ1-5	.	TGTGCCAGCAGTTTTGGGTATAGCAATCAGCCCCAGCATTTT	CASSFGYSNQPQHF
many	TRBV20-1	TRBJ1-1	.	TGCAGTGCTGAGACAGCAGGAGGTACTGAAGCTTTCTTT	CSAETAGGTEAFF
few	TRBV6-1	TRBJ2-5	TRBD1	TGTGCCAGCAGTGGCGCACTGGGACAGGGAGGAGAGACCCAGTACTTC	CASSGALGQGGETQYF
.	TRBV6-1	TRBJ1-3	.	TGTGCCAGCAGTGAAGCGTTCGGGGGCCTTGGAAACACCATATATTTT	CASSEAFGGLGNTIYF
.	TRBV4-1	TRBJ1-2	.	TGCGCCAGCAGCCCTTTGGACGGCCATGGCTACACCTTC	CASSPLDGHGYTF
many	TRBV19	TRBJ1-5	.	TGTGCCAGTAGTCCCGGGTCCAGGCCTCAGCCCCAGCATTTT	CASSPGSRPQPQHF
.	TRBV6-1	TRBJ1-2	TRBD1	TGTGCCAGCAGTACCCGTGGACAGGGGGTCAATGGCTACACCTTC	CASSTRGQGVNGYTF
.	TRBV6-2/TRBV6-3	TRBJ2-7	.	TGTGCCAGCAGAGAGACCGGGCCCAGCTACGAGCAGTACTTC	CASRETGPSYEQYF
once	TRBV12-3/TRBV12-4	TRBJ2-5	.	TGTGCCAGCAGTCCCGAGGTTGTCCAAGAGACCCAGTACTTC	CASSPEVVQETQYF
many	TRBV6-5	TRBJ2-5	.	TGTGCCAGCGAATTAGCCTCTCGGGGGCCGGGAATTCGTGCCCAGTACTTC	CASELASRGPGIRAQYF
many	TRBV4-1	TRBJ2-5	TRBD1	TGCGCCAGCAGCCTAGGACAGGTGCAAGAGACCCAGTACTTC	CASSLGQVQETQYF